A selection of T cell receptor beta chains follows, all from one sample in a study of blood T cell repertoires in COVID-19. Assay used: immunoSEQ multiplex PCR; TCRdb lists only in-frame clones, some missing. The table records 200,000 to 250,000 clones, 70% to 90% of them present only once. The sample comprised PBMCs or T cells enriched from blood (not recorded which). The receptors derive from a young man who had recovered from COVID-19. CDR3s include the opening cysteine and the closing phenylalanine or tryptophan. A D gene is named only where the DNA matches it firmly. Not all rows give a size; the values are once, few, many and, for expanded clones, a class.

d_call	v_call	j_call	clone_size	cdr3_length	cdr3_aa	cdr3_nt
TRBD1	TRBV10-3	TRBJ2-7	-	14	CAISNPGTGNEQYF	TGTGCCATCAGTAACCCCGGGACAGGGAACGAGCAGTACTTC
-	TRBV7-8	TRBJ2-2	-	14	CASSLGGNTGELFF	TGTGCCAGCAGCTTAGGCGGGAACACCGGGGAGCTGTTTTTT
TRBD1	TRBV28	TRBJ2-7	-	15	CAAWTGPYSSYEQYF	TGTGCCGCGTGGACAGGGCCTTATAGCTCCTACGAGCAGTACTTC
-	TRBV7-9	TRBJ2-7	-	15	CASSLPGISGNEQYF	TGTGCCAGCAGCTTACCCGGGATCAGCGGCAACGAGCAGTACTTC
-	TRBV11-3	TRBJ2-6	-	18	CASSLGTAFSSGANVLTF	TGTGCCAGCAGCTTAGGGACAGCTTTTTCATCTGGGGCCAACGTCCTGACTTTC
TRBD1	TRBV5-1	TRBJ1-1	-	14	CASSLIRDSSEAFF	TGCGCCAGCAGCTTGATCAGGGACAGCTCTGAAGCTTTCTTT
TRBD2	TRBV28	TRBJ2-1	-	17	CASSLPPSGSTYNEQFF	TGTGCCAGCAGTTTGCCCCCTAGCGGGAGTACCTACAATGAGCAGTTCTTC
-	TRBV5-1	TRBJ1-1	-	15	CASSLHGARATEAFF	TGCGCCAGCAGCTTGCACGGCGCCAGGGCAACTGAAGCTTTCTTT
-	TRBV4-1	TRBJ2-6	-	17	CASSPGIQNSGANVLTF	TGCGCCAGCAGCCCAGGCATTCAGAACTCTGGGGCCAACGTCCTGACTTTC
TRBD1	TRBV7-8	TRBJ1-1	-	13	CASSLGQFTEAFF	TGTGCCAGCAGCTTGGGACAGTTCACTGAAGCTTTCTTT
-	TRBV5-1	TRBJ1-1	once	15	CASSLGTNVNTEAFF	TGCGCCAGCAGCTTAGGGACAAACGTGAACACTGAAGCTTTCTTT
-	TRBV14	TRBJ2-5	-	15	CASSQYRGTRETQYF	TGTGCCAGCAGCCAATATCGGGGGACCCGCGAGACCCAGTACTTC